The clone carrying this TCR beta chain appeared a few times. This entry belongs to a study of identical twins. This CDR3 has 13 residues. V shed 4 bases and J 2 bases; nucleotides not matched to a gene: 0. Germline CDR1 reads MDHEN; CDR2 reads SYDVKM. TCRdb re-analysed the 5' RACE reads in MiXCR, keeping a single row per CDR3 protein. The sample contains roughly 260,000 distinct CDR3 sequences, approximately 7.8% of which appear only once. The data also belong to a second study, concerning yellow fever vaccine responses in identical twins.

The chain employs TRBV28 and TRBJ2-5; TRBD1 matches 8 bases. Sample: CD8+ T cells sorted from blood. The TCR originated in a woman aged 18 to 35 in good health. The CDR3 is CASSWTGQETQYF. CDR3 bases: TGTGCCAGCAGTTGGACAGGGCAAGAGACCCAGTACTTC.